A single T cell receptor (beta chain) is shown here with its context. Method: immunoSEQ multiplex PCR; TCRdb's copy keeps in-frame clones and lacks some. This table has under 85,000 clones, about 89% appearing once. These data originate in a study of T cell changes during pregnancy in multiple sclerosis. Sequenced here: CD4+ T cells from peripheral blood mononuclear cells, sampled in the second trimester of pregnancy. The source of this sequence is a female donor with multiple sclerosis, enrolled in a pregnancy study.

The DNA of the CDR3 is TGTGCCAGCAAATTTAGCGGGAGAGTCGGGGAGCTGTTTTTT. It yields the protein CASKFSGRVGELFF. J is TRBJ2-2 and V is TRBV28, with 9 bases fitting TRBD2. CDR3 length: 14 residues. Germline CDR1 and CDR2: MDHEN and SYDVKM. Unmatched junction bases numbered 7, after V lost 7 bases and J lost 7 bases.